This paragraph reports one T cell receptor beta chain. These data originate in a study of blood T cell repertoires in COVID-19. Study information: Samples came from the United States, Italy and Spain, spanning acute and convalescent COVID-19.

In germline, CDR1 is MGHRA, CDR2 YSYEKL. J gave up 4 bases and V 6 bases, and 8 bases lay outside the gene matches. The CDR3 loop spans 16 amino acids. The assay was immunoSEQ multiplex PCR, and TCRdb's table has in-frame clones only and misses some. The top ten hold about 2.7% of the sample, which has about 270,000 clones, about 89% seen once. The source is a woman between 18 and 30 years old who had recovered from COVID-19. Sequenced material: PBMCs or T cells enriched from blood (not recorded which). This chain joins TRBV4-1 and TRBJ2-7, with TRBD2 matching over 14 bases. The CDR3 protein is CASSVSGTSGSYEQYF. CDR3 nucleotide sequence: TGCGCCAGCAGTGTATCCGGGACTAGCGGGAGTTACGAGCAGTACTTC.